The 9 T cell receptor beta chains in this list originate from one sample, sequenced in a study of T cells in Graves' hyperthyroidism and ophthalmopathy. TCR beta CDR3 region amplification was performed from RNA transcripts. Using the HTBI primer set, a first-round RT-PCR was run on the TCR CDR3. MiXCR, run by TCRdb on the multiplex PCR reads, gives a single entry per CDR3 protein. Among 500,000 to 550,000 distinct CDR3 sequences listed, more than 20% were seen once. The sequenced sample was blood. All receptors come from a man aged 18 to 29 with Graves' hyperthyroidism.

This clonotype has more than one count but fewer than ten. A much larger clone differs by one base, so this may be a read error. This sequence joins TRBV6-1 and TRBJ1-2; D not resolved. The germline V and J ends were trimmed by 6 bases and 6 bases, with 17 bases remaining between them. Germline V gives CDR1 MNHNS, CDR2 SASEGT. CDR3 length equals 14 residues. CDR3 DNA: TGTGCCAGCAGGGAGAACACCAAGGGTGATGGCTACACCTTC. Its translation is CASRENTKGDGYTF.

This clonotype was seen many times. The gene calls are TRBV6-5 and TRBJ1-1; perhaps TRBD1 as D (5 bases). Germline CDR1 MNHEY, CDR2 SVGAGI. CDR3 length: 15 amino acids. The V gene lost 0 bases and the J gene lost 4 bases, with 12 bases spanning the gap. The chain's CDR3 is CASSYSGVAVTEAFF. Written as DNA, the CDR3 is TGTGCCAGCAGTTACTCGGGGGTCGCCGTCACTGAAGCTTTCTTT.

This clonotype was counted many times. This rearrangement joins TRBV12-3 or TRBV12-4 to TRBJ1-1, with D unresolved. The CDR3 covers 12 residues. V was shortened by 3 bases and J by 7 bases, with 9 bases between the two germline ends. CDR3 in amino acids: CASSLFRFEAFF. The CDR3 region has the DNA TGTGCCAGCAGTTTGTTTAGGTTTGAAGCTTTCTTT.

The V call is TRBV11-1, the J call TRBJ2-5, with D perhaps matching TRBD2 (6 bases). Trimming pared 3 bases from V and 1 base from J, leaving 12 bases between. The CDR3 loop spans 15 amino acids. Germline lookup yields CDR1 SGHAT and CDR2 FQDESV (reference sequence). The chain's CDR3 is CASSLSSGFQETQYF. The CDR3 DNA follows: TGTGCCAGCAGCTTGTCCAGCGGGTTCCAAGAGACCCAGTACTTC.

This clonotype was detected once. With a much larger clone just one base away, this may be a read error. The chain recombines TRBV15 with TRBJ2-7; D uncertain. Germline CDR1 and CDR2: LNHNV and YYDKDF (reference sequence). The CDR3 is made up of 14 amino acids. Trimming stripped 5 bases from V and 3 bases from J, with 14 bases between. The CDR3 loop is CATSRRTVGYEQYF. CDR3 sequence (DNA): TGTGCCACCAGCCGTCGGACGGTGGGCTACGAGCAGTACTTC. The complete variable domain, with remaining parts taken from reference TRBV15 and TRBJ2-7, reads DAMVIQNPRYQVTQFGKPVTLSCSQTLNHNVMYWYQQKSSQAPKLLFHYYDKDFNNEADTPDNFQSRRPNTSFCFLDIRSPGLGDTAMYLCATSRRTVGYEQYFGPGTRLTVT.

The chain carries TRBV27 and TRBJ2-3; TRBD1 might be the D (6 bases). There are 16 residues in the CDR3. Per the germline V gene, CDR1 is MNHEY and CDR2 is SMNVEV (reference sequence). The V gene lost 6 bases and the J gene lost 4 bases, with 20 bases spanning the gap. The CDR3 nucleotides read TGTGCCAGCAGACCTCTAGCAACCAGGGGCTCAGATACGCAGTATTTT. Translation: CASRPLATRGSDTQYF.

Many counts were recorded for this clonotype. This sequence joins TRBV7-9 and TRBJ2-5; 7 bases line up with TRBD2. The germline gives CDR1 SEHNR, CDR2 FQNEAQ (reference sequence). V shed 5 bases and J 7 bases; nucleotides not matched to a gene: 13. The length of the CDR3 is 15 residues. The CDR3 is CASSPRLAGGGTQYF. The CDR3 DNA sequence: TGTGCCAGCAGCCCTCGACTAGCTGGGGGTGGGACCCAGTACTTC.

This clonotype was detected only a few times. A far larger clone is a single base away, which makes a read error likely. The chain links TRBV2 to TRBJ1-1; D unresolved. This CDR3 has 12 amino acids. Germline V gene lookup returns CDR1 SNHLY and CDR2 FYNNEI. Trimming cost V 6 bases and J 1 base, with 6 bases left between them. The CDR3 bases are TGTGCCAGCAGATCCCCGAACACTGAAGCTTTCTTT. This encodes CASRSPNTEAFF. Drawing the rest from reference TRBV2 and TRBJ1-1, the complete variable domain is EPEVTQTPSHQVTQMGQEVILRCVPISNHLYFYWYRQILGQKVEFLVSFYNNEISEKSEIFDDQFSVERPDGSNFTLKIRSTKLEDSAMYFCASRSPNTEAFFGQGTRLTVV.

CDR3 nucleotide sequence: TGCGCCAGCAGCTTCGAAGCCCAGAACGGGGAGCTGTTTTTT. It specifies CASSFEAQNGELFF. V gene TRBV5-1 combines with J gene TRBJ2-2; D is unresolved. V was trimmed by 2 bases and J by 7 bases, leaving 12 bases between them. CDR3 length equals 14 residues. CDR1 SGHRS and CDR2 YFSETQ come from the germline V gene.